This TCR beta chain was documented in a study of regulatory T cells in long-lasting Graves disease. Study as a whole: Newly diagnosed Graves' patients had under 3 months of antithyroid drugs. Study-wide findings and caveats: Peripheral blood was the sole material, not thyroid tissue. Persistent disease samples used TRBV28, TRBJ1-2 and TRBJ2-5 preferentially.

Building the TCR beta libraries relied on iRepertoire HTBI primers, and CDR3 regions underwent Arm-PCR. One entry per CDR3 protein, called by TCRdb with MiXCR from the multiplex PCR reads. This sample has about 200,000 distinct CDR3 sequences; 15% to 20% occur once, and the top ten carry less than 25%. The ends were cut back, 8 bases at V and 1 base at J, with 14 bases in the middle. The germline CDR1 and CDR2 sequences are KGHDR and SFDVKD. The CDR3 extends over 16 amino acids. In the case of this clonotype: Its antigen is currently unknown.

Time point of the sample: newly diagnosed GD, antithyroid drugs for less than 3 months. Construction of the TCR library relied on RNA isolated from PBMCs. The material sequenced was peripheral blood mononuclear cells (PBMCs), taken at new diagnosis, from a patient treated with antithyroid drugs. The receptor was isolated from a female donor with Graves disease. This chain uses TRBV24-1 with TRBJ2-6; no reliable D call. The CDR3 reads CATTGPSGSGANVLTF. The CDR3 DNA sequence: TGTGCCACCACCGGCCCTAGTGGGTCTGGGGCCAACGTCCTGACTTTC.